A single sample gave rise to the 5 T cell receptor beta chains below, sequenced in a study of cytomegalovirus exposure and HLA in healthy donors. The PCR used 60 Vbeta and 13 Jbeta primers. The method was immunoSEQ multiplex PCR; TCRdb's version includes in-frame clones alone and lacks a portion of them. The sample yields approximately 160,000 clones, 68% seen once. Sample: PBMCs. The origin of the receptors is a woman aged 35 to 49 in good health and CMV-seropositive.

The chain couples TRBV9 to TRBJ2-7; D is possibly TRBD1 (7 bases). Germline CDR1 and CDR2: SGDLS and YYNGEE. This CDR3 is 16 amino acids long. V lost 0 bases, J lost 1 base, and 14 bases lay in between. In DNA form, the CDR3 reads TGTGCCAGCAGCGTAGGCGGGACAGCATTATCCTACGAGCAGTACTTC. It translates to CASSVGGTALSYEQYF.

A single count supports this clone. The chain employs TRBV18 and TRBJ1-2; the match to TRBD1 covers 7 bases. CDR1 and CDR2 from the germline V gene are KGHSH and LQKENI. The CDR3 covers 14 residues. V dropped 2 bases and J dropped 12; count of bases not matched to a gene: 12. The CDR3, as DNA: TGTGCCAGCTCACCAGATGCGACAGGGACGCAACACACCTTC. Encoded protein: CASSPDATGTQHTF.

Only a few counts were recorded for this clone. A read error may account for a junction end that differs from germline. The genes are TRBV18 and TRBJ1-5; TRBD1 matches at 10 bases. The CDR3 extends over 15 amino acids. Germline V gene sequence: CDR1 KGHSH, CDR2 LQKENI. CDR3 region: CASFDRGLGNQPQNF. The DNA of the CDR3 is TGTGCCAGCTTTGACAGGGGGCTTGGCAATCAGCCCCAGAATTTT.

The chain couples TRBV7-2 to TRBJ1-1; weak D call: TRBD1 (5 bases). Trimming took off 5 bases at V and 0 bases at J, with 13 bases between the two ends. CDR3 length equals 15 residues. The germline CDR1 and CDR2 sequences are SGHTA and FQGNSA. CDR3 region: CASSTGRQLNTEAFF. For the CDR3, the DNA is TGTGCCAGCAGCACAGGCCGGCAATTGAACACTGAAGCTTTCTTT.

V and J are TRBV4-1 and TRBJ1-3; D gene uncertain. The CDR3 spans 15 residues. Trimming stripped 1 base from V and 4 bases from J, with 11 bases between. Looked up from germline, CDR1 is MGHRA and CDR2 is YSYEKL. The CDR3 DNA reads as TGCGCCAGCAGCCAAGCTCCGCCAAGCGGAAACACCATATATTTT. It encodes CASSQAPPSGNTIYF.